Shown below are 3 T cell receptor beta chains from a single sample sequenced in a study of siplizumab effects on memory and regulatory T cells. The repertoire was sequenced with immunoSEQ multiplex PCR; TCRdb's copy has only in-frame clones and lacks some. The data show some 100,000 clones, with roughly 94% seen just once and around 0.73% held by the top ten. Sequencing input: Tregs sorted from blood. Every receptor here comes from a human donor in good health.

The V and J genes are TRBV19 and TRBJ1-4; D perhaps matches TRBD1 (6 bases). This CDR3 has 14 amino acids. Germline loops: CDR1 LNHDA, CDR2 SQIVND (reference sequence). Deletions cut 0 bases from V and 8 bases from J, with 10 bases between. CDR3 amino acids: CASSIDRGEEKLFF. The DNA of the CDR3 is TGTGCCAGTAGTATAGACAGGGGTGAGGAAAAACTGTTTTTT.

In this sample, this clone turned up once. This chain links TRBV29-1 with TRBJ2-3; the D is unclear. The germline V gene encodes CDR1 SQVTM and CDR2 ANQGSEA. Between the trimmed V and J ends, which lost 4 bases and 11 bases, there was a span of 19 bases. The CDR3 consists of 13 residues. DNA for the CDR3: TGCAGCGTTGGGTGGGCTCGATCTGGTAAGCAGTATTTT. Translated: CSVGWARSGKQYF.

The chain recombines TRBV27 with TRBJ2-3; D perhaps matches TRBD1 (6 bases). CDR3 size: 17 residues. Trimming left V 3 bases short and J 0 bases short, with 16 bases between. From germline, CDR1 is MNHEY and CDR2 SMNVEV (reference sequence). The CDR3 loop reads CASSFLLGASSTDTQYF. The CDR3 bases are TGTGCCAGCAGTTTCCTATTGGGGGCGTCTAGCACAGATACGCAGTATTTT.